One sample yielded the 11 T cell receptor beta chains listed below, sequenced in a study of blood T cell repertoires in COVID-19. Assay: immunoSEQ multiplex PCR; the TCRdb copy retains only in-frame clones and omits some. The sample consists of tens of thousands of clones, more than 60% of them appearing once. The sample taken for sequencing was peripheral blood. The source is a human donor in a cohort sampled during active COVID-19.

J is TRBJ2-1 and V is TRBV11-3, with TRBD2 identical over 8 bases. Germline lookup yields CDR1 SGHNT and CDR2 YENEEA. This CDR3 contains 14 residues. V shed 5 bases and J 6 bases; nucleotides not matched to a gene: 6. The DNA of the CDR3 is TGTGCCAGCAGCCTCAGCGGGGGACTCAATGAGCAGTTCTTC. Translating gives CASSLSGGLNEQFF.

The genes are TRBV5-6 and TRBJ1-6; 7 bases are a match to TRBD1. The CDR3 has 14 amino acids. From germline, CDR1 is SGHDT and CDR2 YYEEEE. Trimming took 3 bases from V and 7 from J; bases not matched to a gene: 4. This CDR3 reads CASSSGTANSPLHF. DNA for the CDR3: TGTGCCAGCAGCTCCGGGACAGCGAATTCACCCCTCCACTTT.

J is TRBJ2-2 and V is TRBV5-1, with 8 bases matching TRBD1. This CDR3 contains 15 residues. Trimming took 6 bases from V and 3 from J; bases not matched to a gene: 7. CDR1 and CDR2 from the germline V gene are SGHRS and YFSETQ. The CDR3: CASKQGAEDTGELFF. CDR3 sequence (DNA): TGCGCCAGCAAGCAGGGGGCAGAGGACACCGGGGAGCTGTTTTTT. Complete variable domain (other parts from reference TRBV5-1 and TRBJ2-2): KAGVTQTPRYLIKTRGQQVTLSCSPISGHRSVSWYQQTPGQGLQFLFEYFSETQRNKGNFPGRFSGRQFSNSRSEMNVSTLELGDSALYLCASKQGAEDTGELFFGEGSRLTVL.

The chain employs TRBV5-6 and TRBJ2-7; D possibly corresponds to TRBD1 (6 bases). V lost 2 bases, J lost 5 bases, and 14 bases lay in between. The CDR3 runs 14 residues. Germline V lookup: CDR1 SGHDT, CDR2 YYEEEE. The CDR3 sequence: CASSFEGEVHEQYF. DNA of the CDR3: TGTGCCAGCAGCTTTGAGGGGGAAGTCCACGAGCAGTACTTC.

CDR3 DNA sequence: TGTGCCAGCAGTGAAGCCGCCGGGGCCTATAATTCACCCCTCCACTTT. Amino acid sequence: CASSEAAGAYNSPLHF. The rearrangement uses TRBV25-1 and TRBJ1-6, with unresolved D. V gave up 2 bases and J gave up 2 bases, with 10 bases separating them. Germline V CDR1 and CDR2: MGHDK, SYGVNS. CDR3 length: 16 residues.

In this sample, this clone turned up a few times. This rearrangement joins TRBV19 to TRBJ1-5, with D possibly being TRBD1 (6 bases). Between the trimmed V and J ends, which lost 5 bases and 5 bases, there was a span of 16 bases. In germline, CDR1 is LNHDA, CDR2 SQIVND (reference sequence). This CDR3 is built from 15 residues. Here the CDR3 DNA reads TGTGCCAGTAGTGCCTTGACAGGTTCACATCAGCCCCAGCATTTT. Translated: CASSALTGSHQPQHF.

The V gene is TRBV9, the J gene TRBJ2-1; 9 bases line up with TRBD2. After removal of 2 bases from V and 7 bases from J, the junction contained 13 bases not matched to a gene. There are 17 residues in the CDR3. Germline CDR1 is SGDLS and CDR2 is YYNGEE. The CDR3 region is CASSVTTSGPSSNEQFF. The CDR3 DNA follows: TGTGCCAGCAGCGTGACGACTAGCGGCCCCTCTTCGAATGAGCAGTTCTTC.

This clone was seen a few times. This chain uses TRBV4-3 with TRBJ1-4, with a tentative D call TRBD1 (6 bases). The V end lost 0 bases, the J end lost 8 bases, and 13 bases lay between the germline ends. Germline V gene data show CDR1 as LGHNA and CDR2 as YSLEER. The CDR3 spans 15 residues. This chain's CDR3 is CASSQEVAGVEKLFF. CDR3 nucleotide sequence: TGCGCCAGCAGCCAAGAAGTGGCAGGGGTCGAAAAACTGTTTTTT.

V and J are TRBV29-1 and TRBJ1-1; D call uncertain. V shed 7 bases and J shed 2 bases, with 14 bases lying between them. The CDR3 contains 13 residues. The germline V gene has CDR1 SQVTM and CDR2 ANQGSEA. In DNA, the CDR3 is TGCAGCGCGTTATCGGGGTCCAACACTGAAGCTTTCTTT. The encoded protein is CSALSGSNTEAFF.

This chain joins TRBV27 and TRBJ2-2; 8 bases map to TRBD1. The CDR3 is 13 residues long. V dropped 4 bases and J dropped 9; count of bases not matched to a gene: 4. Germline V lookup: CDR1 MNHEY, CDR2 SMNVEV (reference sequence). The CDR3 loop is CASSSDRERELFF. The CDR3 region has the DNA TGTGCCAGCAGTTCGGACAGGGAGCGGGAGCTGTTTTTT.

The CDR3 loop is CASSGTVTDTQYF. CDR3 coding DNA: TGTGCCAGCAGCGGAACTGTCACAGATACGCAGTATTTT. This rearrangement joins TRBV9 to TRBJ2-3; D ambiguous. CDR1 and CDR2 from the germline V gene are SGDLS and YYNGEE. The CDR3 runs 13 residues. V lost 3 bases and J 2 bases, leaving 7 bases between the germline ends. Drawing the rest from reference TRBV9 and TRBJ2-3, the complete variable domain is DSGVTQTPKHLITATGQRVTLRCSPRSGDLSVYWYQQSLDQGLQFLIQYYNGEERAKGNILERFSAQQFPDLHSELNLSSLELGDSALYFCASSGTVTDTQYFGPGTRLTVL.